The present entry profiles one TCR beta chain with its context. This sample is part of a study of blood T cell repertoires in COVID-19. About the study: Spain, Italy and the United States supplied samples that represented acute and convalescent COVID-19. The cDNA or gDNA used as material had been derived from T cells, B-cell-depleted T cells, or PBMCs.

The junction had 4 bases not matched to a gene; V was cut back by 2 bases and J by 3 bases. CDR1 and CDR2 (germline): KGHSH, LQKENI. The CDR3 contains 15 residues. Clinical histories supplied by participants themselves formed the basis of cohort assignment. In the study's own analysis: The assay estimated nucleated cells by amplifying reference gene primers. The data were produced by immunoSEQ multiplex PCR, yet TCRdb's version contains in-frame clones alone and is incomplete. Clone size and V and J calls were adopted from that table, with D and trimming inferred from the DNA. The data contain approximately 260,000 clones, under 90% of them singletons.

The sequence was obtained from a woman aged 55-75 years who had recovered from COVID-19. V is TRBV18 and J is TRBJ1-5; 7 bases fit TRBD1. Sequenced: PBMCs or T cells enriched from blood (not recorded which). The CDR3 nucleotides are TGTGCCAGCTCACCAGGACAGGCCAACAATCAGCCCCAGCATTTT. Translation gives CASSPGQANNQPQHF.